The 24 T cell receptor beta chains below were found in one sample sequenced in a study of T cell changes during pregnancy in multiple sclerosis. Assay: immunoSEQ multiplex PCR; the TCRdb copy retains only in-frame clones and omits some. The sample includes roughly 25,000 clones, roughly nine tenths of them seen just once. The specimen comprised CD8+ T cells from peripheral blood mononuclear cells, sampled in the second trimester of pregnancy. The receptors here all came from a female donor with multiple sclerosis, enrolled in a pregnancy study.

This clone is large in the sample. V gene TRBV7-9 combines with J gene TRBJ2-1; D might be TRBD2 (6 bases). Germline CDR1 and CDR2: SEHNR and FQNEAQ (reference sequence). The CDR3 extends over 17 amino acids. Trimming cost V 7 bases and J 4 bases, with 23 bases left between them. DNA of the CDR3: TGTGCCAGCACCGACTCGAGGACCGGGGGATTTTACAATGAGCAGTTCTTC. This gives the protein CASTDSRTGGFYNEQFF.

The rearrangement links TRBV27 to TRBJ2-1; 8 bases map to TRBD2. J was trimmed by 7 bases and V by 6 bases; bases with no gene match: 8. CDR3 length: 14 residues. Looked up from germline, CDR1 is MNHEY and CDR2 is SMNVEV (reference sequence). The CDR3 DNA sequence: TGTGCCAGCAGCCCCGGGGGGGTGTATAATGAGCAGTTCTTC. Translation: CASSPGGVYNEQFF.

V and J are TRBV27 and TRBJ2-3; 11 bases line up with TRBD2. The CDR3 totals 15 residues. The J segment lost 2 bases and the V segment lost 6 bases, leaving 4 bases of the junction unmatched. Germline CDR1 is MNHEY and CDR2 is SMNVEV (reference sequence). CDR3 DNA: TGTGCCAGCAGATTGACTAGCGGGACCACAGATACGCAGTATTTT. This translates into CASRLTSGTTDTQYF.

The V and J genes are TRBV5-3 and TRBJ1-1; TRBD1 might be the D (5 bases). TRBV5-3 is labeled an ORF, and its function is uncertain. V lost 6 bases, J lost 0 bases, and 12 bases lay in between. The CDR3 consists of 14 residues. The CDR3 loop is CARNTGHLNTEAFF. Written as DNA, the CDR3 is TGTGCCAGAAATACAGGACACCTGAACACTGAAGCTTTCTTT.

The gene calls are TRBV7-9 and TRBJ2-1; TRBD2 aligns across 9 bases. This CDR3 is built from 10 residues. Losses at the gene ends were 8 bases for V and 10 bases for J; bases not matched to a gene: 0. Germline V gives CDR1 SEHNR, CDR2 FQNEAQ (reference sequence). The CDR3 nucleotides are TGTGCCAGCGCGGGGGGGGAGCAGTTCTTC. It is translated as CASAGGEQFF.

The chain couples TRBV28 to TRBJ2-1, with D possibly matching TRBD2 (6 bases). Germline CDR1 reads MDHEN; CDR2 reads SYDVKM. The V end was cut by 5 bases, the J end by 3 bases, with 14 bases between. The CDR3 totals 15 residues. The CDR3, as DNA: TGTGCCAGCAGTCCTGGGGGGAGAGGCTACAATGAGCAGTTCTTC. Translated: CASSPGGRGYNEQFF.

The chain employs TRBV6-6 and TRBJ2-1; 9 positions agree with TRBD2. Germline CDR1 is MNHNY and CDR2 is SVGAGI (reference sequence). V gave up 0 bases and J gave up 4 bases; unmatched junction bases: 4. CDR3 length: 16 residues. This chain's CDR3 is CASSYSVAGVYNEQFF. Here the CDR3 DNA reads TGTGCCAGCAGTTACTCCGTAGCGGGAGTTTACAATGAGCAGTTCTTC.

CDR3 region: CASSLGQGAKNTEAFF. The DNA for the CDR3 is TGTGCCAGCAGCCTTGGACAGGGGGCGAAGAACACTGAAGCTTTCTTT. The chain carries TRBV13 and TRBJ1-1; the match to TRBD1 covers 11 bases. J gave up 1 base and V 5 bases, and 6 bases lay outside the gene matches. CDR3 size: 16 residues. Germline V gene sequence: CDR1 PRHDT, CDR2 FYEKMQ (reference sequence).

This clone showed up just once. The V and J genes are TRBV5-1 and TRBJ2-1; 11 bases agree with TRBD2. The CDR3 runs 17 residues. Per the germline V gene, CDR1 is SGHRS and CDR2 is YFSETQ. V lost 2 bases, J lost 8 bases, and 12 bases stayed unmatched. CDR3 nucleotides: TGCGCCAGCAGCTTCGGGACTAGCGGTCCCCAGGTCTATGAGCAGTTCTTC. Its translation is CASSFGTSGPQVYEQFF.

The rearrangement uses TRBV19 and TRBJ2-1; D might be TRBD2 (5 bases). CDR1 and CDR2 from the germline V gene are LNHDA and SQIVND (reference sequence). This CDR3 is built from 14 residues. The V end was cut by 8 bases, the J end by 0 bases, with 11 bases between. CDR3 in amino acids: CASGLSSSYNEQFF. DNA of the CDR3: TGTGCCAGTGGACTCTCAAGCTCCTACAATGAGCAGTTCTTC.

The chain has TRBV28 and TRBJ1-4; TRBD1 agrees at 7 bases. After removal of 7 bases from V and 4 bases from J, the junction contained 3 bases not matched to a gene. Germline CDR1 and CDR2: MDHEN and SYDVKM. CDR3 length: 13 residues. The CDR3 DNA reads TGTGCCAGCATCGCAGGGGGTAATGAAAAACTGTTTTTT. It codes for CASIAGGNEKLFF.

The gene calls are TRBV4-1 and TRBJ2-7; the match to TRBD2 covers 10 bases. The CDR3 totals 16 residues. After removal of 0 bases from V and 3 bases from J, the junction contained 5 bases not matched to a gene. The germline V gene encodes CDR1 MGHRA and CDR2 YSYEKL. The CDR3 region is CASSQDGGLADYEQYF. For the CDR3, the DNA is TGCGCCAGCAGCCAAGATGGAGGACTAGCGGACTACGAGCAGTACTTC.

V and J are TRBV19 and TRBJ2-6; 11 nucleotides align to TRBD1. The V segment lost 6 bases and the J segment 0 bases; nucleotides outside the gene matches: 4. The germline V gene encodes CDR1 LNHDA and CDR2 SQIVND (reference sequence). The length of the CDR3 is 17 residues. Here the CDR3 reads CASSSGTGGSGANVLTF. The CDR3 nucleotides are TGTGCCAGTAGCAGCGGGACAGGGGGCTCTGGGGCCAACGTCCTGACTTTC.

This clone showed up just a few times. The rearrangement links TRBV18 to TRBJ2-3; D is unresolved. Germline V gene sequence: CDR1 KGHSH, CDR2 LQKENI. Trimming stripped 3 bases from V and 0 bases from J, with 7 bases between. The CDR3 is 14 residues long. CDR3: CASSPVTSTDTQYF. The CDR3 DNA reads TGTGCCAGCTCACCGGTTACTAGCACAGATACGCAGTATTTT. The variable domain in full, with the rest retrieved from reference TRBV18 and TRBJ2-3, is NAGVMQNPRHLVRRRGQEARLRCSPMKGHSHVYWYRQLPEEGLKFMVYLQKENIIDESGMPKERFSAEFPKEGPSILRIQQVVRGDSAAYFCASSPVTSTDTQYFGPGTRLTVL.

V and J are TRBV7-8 and TRBJ1-1; D remains ambiguous. The germline V gene has CDR1 SGHVS and CDR2 FQNEAQ. The CDR3 runs 15 residues. V was pared by 0 bases and J by 8 bases, with 16 bases between. The CDR3 DNA is TGTGCCAGCAGCTTAGCGGGTCTCGGAGGATCCGAAGCTTTCTTT. It is translated as CASSLAGLGGSEAFF.

CDR3 protein: CASTDILWLAHNTGELFF. The CDR3 nucleotides are TGTGCCAGCACCGATATTCTCTGGCTAGCGCACAACACCGGGGAGCTGTTTTTT. The V gene is TRBV2, the J gene TRBJ2-2; D may be TRBD2 (6 bases). Trimming pared 7 bases from V and 2 bases from J, leaving 23 bases between. Germline CDR1 is SNHLY and CDR2 is FYNNEI. This CDR3 comprises 18 residues.

This chain uses TRBV15 with TRBJ2-7; maybe TRBD1 (5 bases). Germline CDR1 reads LNHNV; CDR2 reads YYDKDF (reference sequence). The CDR3 covers 15 residues. Trimming shortened V by 1 base and J by 0 bases, and 10 bases separated the two germline ends. For the CDR3, the DNA is TGTGCCACCAGCAGAGGTCTGGGGCCCTCCTACGAGCAGTACTTC. This codes for CATSRGLGPSYEQYF.

The chain combines TRBV27 with TRBJ2-7; D is possibly TRBD1 (5 bases). CDR3 length equals 12 residues. The germline CDR1 and CDR2 sequences are MNHEY and SMNVEV (reference sequence). Trimming removed 3 bases at V and 5 bases at J, with 8 bases between. The CDR3 DNA reads TGTGCCAGCAGTTTCCAGGGTAACGAGCAGTACTTC. It specifies CASSFQGNEQYF.

V and J are TRBV15 and TRBJ2-7, with TRBD2 as a possible D gene (5 bases). Germline V gene lookup returns CDR1 LNHNV and CDR2 YYDKDF (reference sequence). The CDR3 has 13 residues. Deletions cut 7 bases from V and 0 bases from J, with 10 bases between. CDR3 in DNA: TGTGCCACCAACGGAGGAGACTCCTACGAGCAGTACTTC. This translates into CATNGGDSYEQYF.

The rearrangement links TRBV7-2 to TRBJ2-5, with 8 nucleotides matching TRBD2. Trimming took 5 bases from V and 4 from J; bases not matched to a gene: 3. The germline V gene has CDR1 SGHTA and CDR2 FQGNSA. The CDR3 covers 13 residues. CDR3 sequence: CASSPGLAETQYF. CDR3 sequence (DNA): TGTGCCAGCAGCCCCGGACTAGCAGAGACCCAGTACTTC.

This chain connects TRBV5-6 to TRBJ2-2; D perhaps matches TRBD2 (5 bases). Trimming cost V 2 bases and J 5 bases, with 13 bases left between them. The CDR3 consists of 15 residues. Per the germline V gene, CDR1 is SGHDT and CDR2 is YYEEEE. The CDR3 reads CASSFGVRETGELFF. The CDR3, as DNA: TGTGCCAGCAGCTTTGGCGTGAGGGAAACCGGGGAGCTGTTTTTT. The full variable domain, in which reference TRBV5-6 and TRBJ2-2 provide the parts outside the CDR3, is DAGVTQSPTHLIKTRGQQVTLRCSPKSGHDTVSWYQQALGQGPQFIFQYYEEEERQRGNFPDRFSGHQFPNYSSELNVNALLLGDSALYLCASSFGVRETGELFFGEGSRLTVL.

This chain joins TRBV5-6 and TRBJ2-7; D is unresolved. The germline gives CDR1 SGHDT, CDR2 YYEEEE. V lost 1 base and J lost 4, with 9 bases in between. This CDR3 comprises 13 residues. The CDR3 loop reads CASSLRNTYEQYF. Written as DNA, the CDR3 is TGTGCCAGCAGCTTGCGAAACACGTACGAGCAGTACTTC.

This clone was found once. One end of the junction is discordant with germline, which a read error may explain. The V call is TRBV7-9, the J call TRBJ1-1; no firm D call. Germline V gives CDR1 SEHNR, CDR2 FQNEAQ (reference sequence). The CDR3 length is 12 residues. The CDR3 sequence is CVSTSEVTEAFF. The CDR3, as DNA: TGTGTCAGCACCTCCGAGGTCACTGAAGCTTTCTTT.

The chain couples TRBV27 to TRBJ2-3; weak D call: TRBD2 (6 bases). Germline V lookup: CDR1 MNHEY, CDR2 SMNVEV (reference sequence). This CDR3 is built from 17 residues. Trimming removed 1 base from V and 4 bases from J, with 18 bases in between. Here the CDR3 DNA reads TGTGCCAGCAGTTTATTGGGCCGCGGGATACTCGCAGATACGCAGTATTTT. This sequence encodes CASSLLGRGILADTQYF.